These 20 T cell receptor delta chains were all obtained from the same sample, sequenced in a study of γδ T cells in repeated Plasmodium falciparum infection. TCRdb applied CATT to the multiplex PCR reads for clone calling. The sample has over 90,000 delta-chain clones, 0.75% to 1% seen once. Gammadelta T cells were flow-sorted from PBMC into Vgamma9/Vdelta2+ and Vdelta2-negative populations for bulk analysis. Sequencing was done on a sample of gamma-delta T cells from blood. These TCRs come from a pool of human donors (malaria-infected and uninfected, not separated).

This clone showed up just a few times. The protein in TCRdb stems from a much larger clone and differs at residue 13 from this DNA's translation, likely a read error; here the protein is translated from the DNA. As DNA, the CDR3 is TGTGCCTGTGACTCCTTGTATTCCGAAGGGATTTACGCCGATAAACTCATCTTT. It yields the protein CACDSLYSEGIYADKLIF. The chain recombines TRDV2 with TRDJ1, with a tentative D call TRDD3 (5 bases). Assignment of the J gene here rests on matching the DNA to germline, because TCRdb gives none. Germline assignment: CDR1 GEAIGNYY and CDR2 EKD. The length of the CDR3 is 18 residues. The germline V and J ends were trimmed by 3 bases and 3 bases, with 25 bases remaining between them.

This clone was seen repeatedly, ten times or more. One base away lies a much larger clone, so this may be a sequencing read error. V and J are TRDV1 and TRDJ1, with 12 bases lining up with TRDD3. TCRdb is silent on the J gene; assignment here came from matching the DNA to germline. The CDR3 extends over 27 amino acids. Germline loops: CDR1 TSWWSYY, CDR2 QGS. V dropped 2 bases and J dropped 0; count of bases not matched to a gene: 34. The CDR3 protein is CALGESGPRSILDWGIPSGRYTDKLIF. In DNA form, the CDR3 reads TGTGCTCTTGGGGAAAGTGGCCCGAGATCGATTCTTGACTGGGGGATACCATCAGGGCGGTACACCGATAAACTCATCTTT.

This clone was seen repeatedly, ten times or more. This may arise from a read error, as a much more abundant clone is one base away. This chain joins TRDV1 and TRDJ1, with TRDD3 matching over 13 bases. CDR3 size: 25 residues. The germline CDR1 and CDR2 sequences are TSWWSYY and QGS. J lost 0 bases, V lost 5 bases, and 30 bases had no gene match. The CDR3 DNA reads TGTGCTCTTGGGAAATTACCTTTCACAAGGACTGGGGGATACGCGCGCCGACTGTACACCGATAAACTCATCTTT. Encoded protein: CALGKLPFTRTGGYARRLYTDKLIF.

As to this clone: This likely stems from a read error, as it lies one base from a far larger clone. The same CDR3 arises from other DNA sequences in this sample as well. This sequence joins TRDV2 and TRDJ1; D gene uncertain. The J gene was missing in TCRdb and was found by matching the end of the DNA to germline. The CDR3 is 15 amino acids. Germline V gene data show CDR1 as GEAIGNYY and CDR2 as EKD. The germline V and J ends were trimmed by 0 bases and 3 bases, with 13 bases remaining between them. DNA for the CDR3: TGTGCCTGTGACACCCGTGGAACAACGTCCGATAAACTCATCTTT. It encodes CACDTRGTTSDKLIF.

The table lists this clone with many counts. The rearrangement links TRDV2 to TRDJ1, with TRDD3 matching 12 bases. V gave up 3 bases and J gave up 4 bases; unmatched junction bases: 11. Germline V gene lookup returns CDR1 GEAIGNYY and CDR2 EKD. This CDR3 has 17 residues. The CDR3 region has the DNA TGTGCCTGTGACTCCCTACTGGGGGATACTAGGAACGATAAACTCATCTTT. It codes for CACDSLLGDTRNDKLIF.

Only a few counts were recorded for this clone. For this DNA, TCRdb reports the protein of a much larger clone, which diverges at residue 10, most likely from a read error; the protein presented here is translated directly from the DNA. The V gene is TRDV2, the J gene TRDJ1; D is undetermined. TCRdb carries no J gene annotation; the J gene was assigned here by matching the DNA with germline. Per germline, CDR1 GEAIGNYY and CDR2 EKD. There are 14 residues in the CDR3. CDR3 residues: CACDTLTVTGKLIF. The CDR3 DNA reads TGTGCCTGTGACACCCTCACCGTCACCGGTAAACTCATCTTT.

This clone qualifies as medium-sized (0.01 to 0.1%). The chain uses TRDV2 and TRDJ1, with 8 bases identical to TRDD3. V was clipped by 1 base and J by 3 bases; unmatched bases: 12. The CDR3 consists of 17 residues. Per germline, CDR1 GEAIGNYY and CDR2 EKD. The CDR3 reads CACDTLLSGDSSDKLIF. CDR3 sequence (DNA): TGTGCCTGTGACACTCTCTTATCGGGGGATAGTTCCGATAAACTCATCTTT.

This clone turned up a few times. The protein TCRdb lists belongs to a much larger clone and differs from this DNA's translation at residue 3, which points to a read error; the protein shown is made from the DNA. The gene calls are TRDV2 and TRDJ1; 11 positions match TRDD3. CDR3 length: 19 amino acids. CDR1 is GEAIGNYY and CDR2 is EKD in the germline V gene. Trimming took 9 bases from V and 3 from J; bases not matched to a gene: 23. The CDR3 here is CARDEVMILGDKGADKLIF. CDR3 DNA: TGTGCCCGCGACGAGGTGATGATACTGGGGGATAAGGGTGCCGATAAACTCATCTTT.

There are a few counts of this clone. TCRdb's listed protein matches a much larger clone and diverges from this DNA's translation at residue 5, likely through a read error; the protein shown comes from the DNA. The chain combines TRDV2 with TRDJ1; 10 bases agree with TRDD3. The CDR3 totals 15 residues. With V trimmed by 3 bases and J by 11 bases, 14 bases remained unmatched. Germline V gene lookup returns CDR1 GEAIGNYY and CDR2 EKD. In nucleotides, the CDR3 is TGTGCCTGTGACTCCGGAGGTGGGGGATACTCTGGTCTCATCTTT. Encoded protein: CACDSGGGGYSGLIF.

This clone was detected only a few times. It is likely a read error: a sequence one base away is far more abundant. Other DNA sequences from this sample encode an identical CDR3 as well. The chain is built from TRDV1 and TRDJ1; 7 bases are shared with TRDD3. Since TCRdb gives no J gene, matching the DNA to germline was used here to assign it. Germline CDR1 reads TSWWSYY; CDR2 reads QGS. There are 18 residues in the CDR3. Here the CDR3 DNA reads TGCGCTCTTGGGGAACTCTCCCACCTGGGGGGATACACCGATAAACTCATCTTT. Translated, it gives CALGELSHLGGYTDKLIF.

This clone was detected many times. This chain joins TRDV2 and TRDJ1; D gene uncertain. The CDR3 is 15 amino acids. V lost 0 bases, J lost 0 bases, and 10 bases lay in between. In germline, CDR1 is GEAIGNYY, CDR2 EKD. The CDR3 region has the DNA TGTGCCTGTGACACCATAGGGGCCTACACCGATAAACTCATCTTT. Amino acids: CACDTIGAYTDKLIF.

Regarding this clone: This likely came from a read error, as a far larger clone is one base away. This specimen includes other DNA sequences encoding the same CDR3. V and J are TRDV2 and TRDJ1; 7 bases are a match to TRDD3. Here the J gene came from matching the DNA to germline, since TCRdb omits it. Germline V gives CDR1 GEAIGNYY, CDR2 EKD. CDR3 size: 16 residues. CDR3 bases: TGTGCATGTAACCCTCTGGGGGCCGGGTACACCGATAAACTCATCTTT. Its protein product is CACNPLGAGYTDKLIF.

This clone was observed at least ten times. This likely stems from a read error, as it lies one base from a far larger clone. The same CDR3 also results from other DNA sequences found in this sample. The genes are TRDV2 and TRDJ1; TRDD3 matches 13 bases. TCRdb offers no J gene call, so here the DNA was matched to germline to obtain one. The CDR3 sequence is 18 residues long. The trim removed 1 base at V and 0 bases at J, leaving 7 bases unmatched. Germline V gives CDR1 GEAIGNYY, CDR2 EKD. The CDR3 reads CACDTLLGDTRYTDKLIF. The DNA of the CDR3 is TGTGCCTGTGACACTCTACTGGGGGATACGCGGTACACCGATAAACTCATCTTT.

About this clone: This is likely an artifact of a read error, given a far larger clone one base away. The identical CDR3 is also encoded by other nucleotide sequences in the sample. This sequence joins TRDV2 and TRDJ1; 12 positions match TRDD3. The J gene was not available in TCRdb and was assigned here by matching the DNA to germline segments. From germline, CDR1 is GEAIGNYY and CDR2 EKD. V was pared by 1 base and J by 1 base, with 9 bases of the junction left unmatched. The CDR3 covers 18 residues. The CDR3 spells CACDTITGGYSSTDKLIF. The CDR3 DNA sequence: TGTGCCTGTGACACAATTACTGGGGGATACTCGTCCACCGATAAACTCATCTTT.

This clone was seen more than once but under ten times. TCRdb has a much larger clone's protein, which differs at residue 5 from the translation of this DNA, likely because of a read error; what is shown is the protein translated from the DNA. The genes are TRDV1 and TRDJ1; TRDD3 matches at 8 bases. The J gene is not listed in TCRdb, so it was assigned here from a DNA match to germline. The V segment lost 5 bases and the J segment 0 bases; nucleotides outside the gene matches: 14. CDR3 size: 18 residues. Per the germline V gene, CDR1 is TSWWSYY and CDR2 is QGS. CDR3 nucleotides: TGTGCTCTTGGGAAATGGATCGACTGGGGGCCCTACACCGATAAACTCATCTTT. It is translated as CALGKWIDWGPYTDKLIF.

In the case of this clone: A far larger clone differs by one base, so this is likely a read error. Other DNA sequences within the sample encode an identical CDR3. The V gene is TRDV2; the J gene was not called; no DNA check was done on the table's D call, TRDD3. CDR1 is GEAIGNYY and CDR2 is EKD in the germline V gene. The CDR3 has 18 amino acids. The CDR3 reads CACDTVTPLGDRSGLLIF. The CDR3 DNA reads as TGTGCCTGTGACACCGTAACCCCACTGGGGGATCGCTCCGGGTTGCTCATCTTT.

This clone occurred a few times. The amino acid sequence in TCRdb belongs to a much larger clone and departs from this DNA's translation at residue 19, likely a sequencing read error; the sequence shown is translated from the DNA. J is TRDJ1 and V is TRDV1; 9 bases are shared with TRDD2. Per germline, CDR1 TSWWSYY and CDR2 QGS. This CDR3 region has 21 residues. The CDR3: CALGERRPFLRNGRYTDKHIF. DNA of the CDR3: TGTGCTCTTGGGGAACGACGCCCCTTCCTACGGAATGGAAGGTACACCGATAAACACATCTTT.

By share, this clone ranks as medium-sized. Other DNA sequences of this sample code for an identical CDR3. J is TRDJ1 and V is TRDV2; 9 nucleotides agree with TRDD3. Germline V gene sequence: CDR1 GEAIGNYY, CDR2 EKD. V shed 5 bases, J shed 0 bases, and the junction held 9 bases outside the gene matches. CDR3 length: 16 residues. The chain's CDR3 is CACVSTGGAYTDKLIF. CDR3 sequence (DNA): TGTGCCTGTGTCAGTACTGGGGGAGCGTACACCGATAAACTCATCTTT.

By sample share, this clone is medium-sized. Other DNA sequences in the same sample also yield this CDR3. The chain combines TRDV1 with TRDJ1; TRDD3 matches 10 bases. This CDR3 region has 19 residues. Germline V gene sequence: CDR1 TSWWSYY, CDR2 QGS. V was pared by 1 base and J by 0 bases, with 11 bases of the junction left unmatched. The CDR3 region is CALGERLRGIRGYTDKLIF. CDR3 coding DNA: TGTGCTCTTGGGGAACGCCTTCGGGGGATACGGGGATACACCGATAAACTCATCTTT.

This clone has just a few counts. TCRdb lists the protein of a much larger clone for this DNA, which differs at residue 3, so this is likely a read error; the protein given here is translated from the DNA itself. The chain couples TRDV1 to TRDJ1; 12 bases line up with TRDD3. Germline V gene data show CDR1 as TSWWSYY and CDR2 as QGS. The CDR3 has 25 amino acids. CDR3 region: CARGEPHTRPSTKFNWGIHSDKLIF. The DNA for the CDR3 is TGTGCTCGTGGGGAACCCCATACCAGGCCTTCTACCAAGTTTAACTGGGGGATACACTCCGATAAACTCATCTTT.